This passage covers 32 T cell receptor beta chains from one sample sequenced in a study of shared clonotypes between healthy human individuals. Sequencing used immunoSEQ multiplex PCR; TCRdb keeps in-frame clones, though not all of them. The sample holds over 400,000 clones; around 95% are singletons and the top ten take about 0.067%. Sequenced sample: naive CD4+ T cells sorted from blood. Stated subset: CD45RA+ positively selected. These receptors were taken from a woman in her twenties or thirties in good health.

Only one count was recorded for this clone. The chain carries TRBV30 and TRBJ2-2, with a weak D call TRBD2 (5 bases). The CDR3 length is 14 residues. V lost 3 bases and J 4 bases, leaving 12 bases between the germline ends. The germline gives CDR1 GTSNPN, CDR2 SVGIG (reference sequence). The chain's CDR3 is CAWRGGRPTGELFF. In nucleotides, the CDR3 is TGTGCCTGGAGGGGTGGGAGACCCACCGGGGAGCTGTTTTTT.

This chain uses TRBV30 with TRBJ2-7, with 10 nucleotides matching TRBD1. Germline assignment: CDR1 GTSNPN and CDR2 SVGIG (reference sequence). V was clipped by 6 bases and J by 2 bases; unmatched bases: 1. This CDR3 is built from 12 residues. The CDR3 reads CACGQGAYEQYF. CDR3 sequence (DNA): TGTGCCTGCGGACAGGGGGCCTACGAGCAGTACTTC.

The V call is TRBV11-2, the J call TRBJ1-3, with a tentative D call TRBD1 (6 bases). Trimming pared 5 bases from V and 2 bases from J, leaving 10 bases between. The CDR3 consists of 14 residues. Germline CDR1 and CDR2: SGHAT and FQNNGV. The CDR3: CASSRGGTGNTIYF. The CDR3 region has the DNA TGTGCCAGCAGCCGCGGGGGCACTGGAAACACCATATATTTT.

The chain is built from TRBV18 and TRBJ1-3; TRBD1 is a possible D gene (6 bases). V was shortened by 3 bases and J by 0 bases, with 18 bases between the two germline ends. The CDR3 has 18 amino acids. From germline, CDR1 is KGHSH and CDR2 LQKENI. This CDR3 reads CASSPTRLSQGSGNTIYF. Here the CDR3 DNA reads TGTGCCAGCTCACCGACCCGTTTATCACAGGGCTCTGGAAACACCATATATTTT.

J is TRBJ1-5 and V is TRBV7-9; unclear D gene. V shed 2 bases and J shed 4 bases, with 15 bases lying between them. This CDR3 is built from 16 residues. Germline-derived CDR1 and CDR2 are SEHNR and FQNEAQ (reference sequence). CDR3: CASSLSPGGENQPQHF. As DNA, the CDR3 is TGTGCCAGCAGCTTATCTCCGGGAGGAGAAAATCAGCCCCAGCATTTT.

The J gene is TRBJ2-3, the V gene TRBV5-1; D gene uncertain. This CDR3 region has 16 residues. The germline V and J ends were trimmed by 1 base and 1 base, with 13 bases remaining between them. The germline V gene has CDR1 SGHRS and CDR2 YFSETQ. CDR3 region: CASSLISPSGTDTQYF. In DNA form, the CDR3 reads TGCGCCAGCAGCTTGATATCCCCATCGGGCACAGATACGCAGTATTTT. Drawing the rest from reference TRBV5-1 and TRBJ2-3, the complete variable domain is KAGVTQTPRYLIKTRGQQVTLSCSPISGHRSVSWYQQTPGQGLQFLFEYFSETQRNKGNFPGRFSGRQFSNSRSEMNVSTLELGDSALYLCASSLISPSGTDTQYFGPGTRLTVL.

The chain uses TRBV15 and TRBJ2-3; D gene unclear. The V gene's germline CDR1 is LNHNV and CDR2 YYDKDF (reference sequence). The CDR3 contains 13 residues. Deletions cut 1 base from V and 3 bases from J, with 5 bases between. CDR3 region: CATSRGGTDTQYF. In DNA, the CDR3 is TGTGCCACCAGCAGAGGAGGAACAGATACGCAGTATTTT.

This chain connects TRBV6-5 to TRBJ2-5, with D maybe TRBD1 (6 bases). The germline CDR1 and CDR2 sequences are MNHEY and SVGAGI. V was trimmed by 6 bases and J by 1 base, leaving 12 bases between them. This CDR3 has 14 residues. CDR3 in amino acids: CASSQTGFQETQYF. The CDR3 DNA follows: TGTGCCAGCAGCCAAACAGGGTTCCAAGAGACCCAGTACTTC.

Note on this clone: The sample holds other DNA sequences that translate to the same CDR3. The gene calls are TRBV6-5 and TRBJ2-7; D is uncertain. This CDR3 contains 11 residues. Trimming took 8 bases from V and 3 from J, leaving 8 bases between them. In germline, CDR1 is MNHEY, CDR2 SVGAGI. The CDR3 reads CASSQNYEQYF. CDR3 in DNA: TGTGCCAGCTCCCAGAACTACGAGCAGTACTTC.

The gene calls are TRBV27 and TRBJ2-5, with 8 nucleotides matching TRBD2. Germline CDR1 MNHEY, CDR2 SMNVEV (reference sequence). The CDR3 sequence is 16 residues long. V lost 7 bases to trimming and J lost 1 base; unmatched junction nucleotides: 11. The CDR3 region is CASTPADSGTQETQYF. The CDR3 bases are TGTGCCAGCACCCCCGCCGATAGCGGGACCCAAGAGACCCAGTACTTC.

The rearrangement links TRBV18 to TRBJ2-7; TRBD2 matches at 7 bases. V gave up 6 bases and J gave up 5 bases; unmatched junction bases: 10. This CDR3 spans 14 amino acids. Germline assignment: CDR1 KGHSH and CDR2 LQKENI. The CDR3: CASSPLSGKDEQYF. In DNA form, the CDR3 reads TGTGCCAGCTCCCCGTTAAGCGGGAAGGACGAGCAGTACTTC.

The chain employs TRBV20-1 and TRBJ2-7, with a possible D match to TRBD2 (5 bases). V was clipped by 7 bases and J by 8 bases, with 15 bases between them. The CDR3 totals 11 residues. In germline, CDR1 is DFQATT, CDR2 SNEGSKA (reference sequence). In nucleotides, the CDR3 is TGCAGTGTTTTGGACTCCCGGAAGCAGTACTTC. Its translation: CSVLDSRKQYF.

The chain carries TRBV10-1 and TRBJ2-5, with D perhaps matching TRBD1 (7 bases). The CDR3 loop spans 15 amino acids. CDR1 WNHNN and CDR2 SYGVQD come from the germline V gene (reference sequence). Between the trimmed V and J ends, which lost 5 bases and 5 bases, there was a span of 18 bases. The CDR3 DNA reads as TGCGCCAGCAGTTCGGGACGACAGGGAGGCGAGACCCAGTACTTC. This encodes CASSSGRQGGETQYF.

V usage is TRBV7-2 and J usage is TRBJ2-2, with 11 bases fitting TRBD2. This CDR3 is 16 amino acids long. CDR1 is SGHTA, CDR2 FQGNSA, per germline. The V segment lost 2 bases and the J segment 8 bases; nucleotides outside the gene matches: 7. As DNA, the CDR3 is TGTGCCAGCAGCTTACTAGGACTAGCGGGTGGAGGGGAGCTGTTTTTT. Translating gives CASSLLGLAGGGELFF. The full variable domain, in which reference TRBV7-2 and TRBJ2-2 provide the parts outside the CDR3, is GAGVSQSPSNKVTEKGKDVELRCDPISGHTALYWYRQSLGQGLEFLIYFQGNSAPDKSGLPSDRFSAERTGGSVSTLTIQRTQQEDSAVYLCASSLLGLAGGGELFFGEGSRLTVL.

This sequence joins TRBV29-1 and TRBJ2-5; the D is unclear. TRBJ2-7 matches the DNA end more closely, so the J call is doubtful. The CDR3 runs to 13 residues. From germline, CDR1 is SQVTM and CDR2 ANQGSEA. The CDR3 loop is CSVANRVSYEQYF. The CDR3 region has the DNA TGCAGCGTCGCCAATCGGGTCTCCTACGAGCAGTACTTC.

This chain's CDR3 is CASTSGDTGELFF. DNA of the CDR3: TGTGCCAGTACTAGCGGGGACACCGGGGAGCTGTTTTTT. The V and J genes are TRBV19 and TRBJ2-2; 9 bases are a match to TRBD2. Germline V gene lookup returns CDR1 LNHDA and CDR2 SQIVND (reference sequence). V was pared by 7 bases and J by 3 bases, with 0 bases of the junction left unmatched. This CDR3 region has 13 residues.

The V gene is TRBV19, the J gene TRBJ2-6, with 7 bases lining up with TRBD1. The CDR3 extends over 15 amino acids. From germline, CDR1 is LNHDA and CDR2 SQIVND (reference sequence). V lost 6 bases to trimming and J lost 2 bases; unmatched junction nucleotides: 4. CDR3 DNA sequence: TGTGCCAGTAGCAGACAGGGCGCTGGGGCCAACGTCCTGACTTTC. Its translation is CASSRQGAGANVLTF.

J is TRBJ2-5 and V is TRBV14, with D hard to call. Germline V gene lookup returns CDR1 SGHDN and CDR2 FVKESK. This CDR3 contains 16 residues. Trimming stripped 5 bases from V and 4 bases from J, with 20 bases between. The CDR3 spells CASSGEEGSVRETQYF. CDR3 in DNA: TGTGCCAGCAGCGGCGAGGAAGGGTCTGTGCGAGAGACCCAGTACTTC.

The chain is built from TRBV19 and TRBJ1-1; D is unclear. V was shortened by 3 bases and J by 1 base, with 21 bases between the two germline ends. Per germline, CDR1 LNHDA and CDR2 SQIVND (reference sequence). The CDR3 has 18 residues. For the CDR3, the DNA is TGTGCCAGTAGTATCGGGCGGGAATTAGGGCAGACGAACACTGAAGCTTTCTTT. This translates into CASSIGRELGQTNTEAFF. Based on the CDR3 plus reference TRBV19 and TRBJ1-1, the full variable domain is DGGITQSPKYLFRKEGQNVTLSCEQNLNHDAMYWYRQDPGQGLRLIYYSQIVNDFQKGDIAEGYSVSREKKESFPLTVTSAQKNPTAFYLCASSIGRELGQTNTEAFFGQGTRLTVV.

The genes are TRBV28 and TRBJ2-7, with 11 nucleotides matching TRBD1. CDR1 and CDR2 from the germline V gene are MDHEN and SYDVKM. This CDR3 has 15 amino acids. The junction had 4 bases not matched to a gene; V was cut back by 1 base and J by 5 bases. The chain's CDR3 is CASSLFGTGGHEQYF. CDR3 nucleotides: TGTGCCAGCAGTTTATTCGGGACAGGGGGTCACGAGCAGTACTTC.

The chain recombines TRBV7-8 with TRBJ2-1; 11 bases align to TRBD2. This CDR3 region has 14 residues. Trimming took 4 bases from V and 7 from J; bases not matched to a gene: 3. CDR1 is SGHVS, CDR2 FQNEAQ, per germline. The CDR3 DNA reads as TGTGCCAGCAGCTACGTAGCGGGAGGGAATGAGCAGTTCTTC. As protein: CASSYVAGGNEQFF.

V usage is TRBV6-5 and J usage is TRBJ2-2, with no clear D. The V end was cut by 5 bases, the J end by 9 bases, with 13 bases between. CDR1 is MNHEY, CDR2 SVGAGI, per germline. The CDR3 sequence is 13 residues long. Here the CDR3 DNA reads TGTGCCAGCAGTAAGGACCGGGTACGGGAGCTGTTTTTT. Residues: CASSKDRVRELFF.

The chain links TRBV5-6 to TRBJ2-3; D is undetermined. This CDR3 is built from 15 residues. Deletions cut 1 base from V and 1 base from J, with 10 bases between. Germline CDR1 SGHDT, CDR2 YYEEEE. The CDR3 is CASSLSWWGTDTQYF. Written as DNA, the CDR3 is TGTGCCAGCAGCTTGTCTTGGTGGGGCACAGATACGCAGTATTTT.

The CDR3 is CASSGTGGGNIQYF. The CDR3 DNA sequence: TGTGCCAGTAGTGGGACGGGAGGGGGAAACATTCAGTACTTC. The gene calls are TRBV19 and TRBJ2-4; 8 positions match TRBD2. This CDR3 has 14 amino acids. Trimming cost V 5 bases and J 6 bases; bases outside gene matches: 6. The germline CDR1 and CDR2 sequences are LNHDA and SQIVND (reference sequence).

CDR3: CAWTGGGHEQYF. CDR3 DNA sequence: TGTGCCTGGACCGGAGGGGGCCACGAGCAGTACTTC. The chain recombines TRBV30 with TRBJ2-7, with a tentative D call TRBD1 (7 bases). From germline, CDR1 is GTSNPN and CDR2 SVGIG (reference sequence). Trimming removed 4 bases at V and 5 bases at J, with 12 bases between. The CDR3 totals 12 residues. Variable domain in full (rest from reference TRBV30 and TRBJ2-7): SQTIHQWPATLVQPVGSPLSLECTVEGTSNPNLYWYRQAAGRGLQLLFYSVGIGQISSEVPQNLSASRPQDRQFILSSKKLLLSDSGFYLCAWTGGGHEQYFGPGTRLTVT.

CDR3 residues: CASSTGGIYEQYF. The CDR3 nucleotides read TGTGCCAGCAGTACAGGGGGCATCTACGAGCAGTACTTC. The V gene is TRBV6-1, the J gene TRBJ2-7; the match to TRBD1 covers 9 bases. Germline V gene sequence: CDR1 MNHNS, CDR2 SASEGT. J gave up 3 bases and V 5 bases, and 2 bases lay outside the gene matches. This CDR3 has 13 amino acids.

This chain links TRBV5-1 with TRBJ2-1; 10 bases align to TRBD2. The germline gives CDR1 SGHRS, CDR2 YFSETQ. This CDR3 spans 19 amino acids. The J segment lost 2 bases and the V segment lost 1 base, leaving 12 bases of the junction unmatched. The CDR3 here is CASSLLNVRSGRAYNEQFF. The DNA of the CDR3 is TGCGCCAGCAGCTTGTTAAACGTCCGGAGCGGGAGGGCCTACAATGAGCAGTTCTTC.

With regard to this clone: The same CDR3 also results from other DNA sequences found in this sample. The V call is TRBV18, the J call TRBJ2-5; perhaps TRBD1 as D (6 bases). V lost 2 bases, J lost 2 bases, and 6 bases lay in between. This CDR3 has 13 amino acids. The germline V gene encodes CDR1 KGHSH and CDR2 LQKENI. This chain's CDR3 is CASSPGQQETQYF. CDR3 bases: TGTGCCAGCTCACCAGGACAGCAAGAGACCCAGTACTTC. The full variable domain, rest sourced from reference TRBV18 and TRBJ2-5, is NAGVMQNPRHLVRRRGQEARLRCSPMKGHSHVYWYRQLPEEGLKFMVYLQKENIIDESGMPKERFSAEFPKEGPSILRIQQVVRGDSAAYFCASSPGQQETQYFGPGTRLLVL.

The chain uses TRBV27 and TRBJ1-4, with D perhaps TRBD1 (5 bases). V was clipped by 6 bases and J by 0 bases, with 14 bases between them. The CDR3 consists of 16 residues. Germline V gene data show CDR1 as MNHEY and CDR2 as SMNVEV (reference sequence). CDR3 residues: CASSRLLGATNEKLFF. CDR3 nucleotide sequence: TGTGCCAGCAGCCGGCTCCTAGGGGCAACTAATGAAAAACTGTTTTTT.

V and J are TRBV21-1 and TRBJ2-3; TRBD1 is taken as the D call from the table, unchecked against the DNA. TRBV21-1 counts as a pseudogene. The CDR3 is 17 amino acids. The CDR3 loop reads CASSKVFRDSGTDTQYF. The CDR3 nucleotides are TGTGCCAGCAGCAAAGTCTTTCGGGACAGTGGCACAGATACGCAGTATTTT.

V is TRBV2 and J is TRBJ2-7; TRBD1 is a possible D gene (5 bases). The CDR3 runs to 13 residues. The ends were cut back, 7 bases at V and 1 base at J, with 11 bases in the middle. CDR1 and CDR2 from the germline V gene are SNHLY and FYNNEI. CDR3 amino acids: CASKKGESYEQYF. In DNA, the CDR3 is TGTGCCAGCAAGAAAGGGGAATCCTACGAGCAGTACTTC.

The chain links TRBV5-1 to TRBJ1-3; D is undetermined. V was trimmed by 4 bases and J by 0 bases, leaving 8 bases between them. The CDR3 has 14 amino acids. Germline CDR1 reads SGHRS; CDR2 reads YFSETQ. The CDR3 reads CASSTPTSGNTIYF. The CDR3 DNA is TGCGCCAGCAGCACCCCGACCTCTGGAAACACCATATATTTT.